These 19 T cell receptor beta chains share one sample of origin, sequenced in a study of T cells after yellow fever vaccination. TCRdb re-derived calls from the 5' RACE reads in MiXCR, one entry per CDR3 protein. Among 200,000 or so distinct CDR3 sequences listed, about 7% were seen once. The input for sequencing was CD4+ T cells sorted from PBMCs, taken on the day of the yellow fever booster vaccination. Receptors originate from a man aged 30-40 years who received the YFV17D yellow fever vaccine.

About this clonotype itself: This clone may be a read error of a much larger clone one base away. This sequence joins TRBV12-3 or TRBV12-4 and TRBJ2-4; TRBD2 is a possible D gene (5 bases). The CDR3 sequence is 14 residues long. V dropped 3 bases and J dropped 0 bases, with 6 bases sitting between them. The CDR3 loop reads CASSLAGAKNIQYF. Written as DNA, the CDR3 is TGTGCCAGCAGTTTGGCGGGAGCCAAAAACATTCAGTACTTC.

This clonotype came up many times. The V call is TRBV10-1, the J call TRBJ2-5; 7 bases agree with TRBD1. V lost 4 bases to trimming and J lost 9 bases; unmatched junction nucleotides: 11. Germline V lookup: CDR1 WNHNN, CDR2 SYGVQD (reference sequence). The CDR3 has 14 residues. The CDR3 loop is CASSGDSRGRAQYF. The CDR3, as DNA: TGCGCCAGCAGTGGGGACAGCCGGGGTCGCGCCCAGTACTTC.

There are a few counts of this clonotype. V and J are TRBV28 and TRBJ2-7; tentatively, D is TRBD1 (7 bases). V lost 3 bases and J lost 6, with 15 bases in between. This CDR3 comprises 14 residues. The germline CDR1 and CDR2 sequences are MDHEN and SYDVKM. CDR3 residues: CASSLAGGRFEQYF. CDR3 DNA: TGTGCCAGCAGTTTGGCAGGGGGGAGGTTCGAGCAGTACTTC. Using reference TRBV28 and TRBJ2-7 for the parts outside the CDR3, the full variable domain is DVKVTQSSRYLVKRTGEKVFLECVQDMDHENMFWYRQDPGLGLRLIYFSYDVKMKEKGDIPEGYSVSREKKERFSLILESASTNQTSMYLCASSLAGGRFEQYFGPGTRLTVT.

This clonotype turned up a few times. The rearrangement uses TRBV9 and TRBJ2-3, with 7 positions matching TRBD2. From germline, CDR1 is SGDLS and CDR2 YYNGEE. The ends lost 7 bases at V and 0 bases at J; junction bases unmatched: 8. This CDR3 comprises 15 residues. The CDR3 DNA reads as TGTGCCAGCTCGTGGAGCGGGGCTAGCACAGATACGCAGTATTTT. It is translated as CASSWSGASTDTQYF.

This clonotype was found once. In nucleotides, the CDR3 is TGTGCCAGCAGTTACTCTCTTGGGCGGAACAATGAGCAGTTCTTC. Amino acids: CASSYSLGRNNEQFF. J is TRBJ2-1 and V is TRBV6-5; D gene unclear. The CDR3 runs to 15 residues. Germline values: CDR1 MNHEY, CDR2 SVGAGI. V lost 0 bases and J 5 bases, leaving 11 bases between the germline ends.

The chain employs TRBV7-9 and TRBJ2-1, with D possibly TRBD2 on 5 matching bases. Trimming took off 5 bases at V and 6 bases at J, with 14 bases between the two ends. From germline, CDR1 is SEHNR and CDR2 FQNEAQ (reference sequence). The CDR3 is made up of 14 amino acids. The CDR3 DNA reads TGTGCCAGCAGCGACCCCGGGAAGGGCAATGAGCAGTTCTTC. Its protein product is CASSDPGKGNEQFF.

For this clonotype: A much larger clonotype is one base distant, so this may be a read error. V usage is TRBV7-2 and J usage is TRBJ2-2; D is possibly TRBD2 (5 bases). Trimming stripped 6 bases from V and 7 bases from J, with 9 bases between. Germline V gene lookup returns CDR1 SGHTA and CDR2 FQGNSA. The CDR3 loop spans 12 amino acids. In DNA, the CDR3 is TGTGCCAGCAGTTCGGGAATCGGGGAGCTGTTTTTT. It yields the protein CASSSGIGELFF.

This chain links TRBV20-1 with TRBJ2-6; D is unresolved. Trimming took 8 bases from V and 0 from J, leaving 5 bases between them. Germline CDR1 and CDR2: DFQATT and SNEGSKA (reference sequence). The CDR3 has 12 amino acids. In nucleotides, the CDR3 is TGCAGTTGGAGCTCTGGGGCCAACGTCCTGACTTTC. This codes for CSWSSGANVLTF.

There are many counts of this clonotype. J is TRBJ2-2 and V is TRBV12-3 or TRBV12-4; no clear D. V was shortened by 1 base and J by 5 bases, with 11 bases between the two germline ends. The CDR3 spans 15 residues. The CDR3 loop reads CASSLGLVGTGELFF. CDR3 nucleotide sequence: TGTGCCAGCAGTTTAGGGTTAGTTGGGACCGGGGAGCTGTTTTTT.

The V and J genes are TRBV18 and TRBJ2-3, with D possibly matching TRBD2 (6 bases). This CDR3 region has 17 residues. Trimming took 1 base from V and 3 from J, leaving 17 bases between them. The germline gives CDR1 KGHSH, CDR2 LQKENI. CDR3 nucleotide sequence: TGTGCCAGCTCACCACTGCGGGGCCAGGGCCGGACAGATACGCAGTATTTT. It specifies CASSPLRGQGRTDTQYF.

The CDR3 coding sequence is TGCGCCAGCAGCCAACCCACGAGGGGGAGAGAAAAAAACATTCAGTACTTC. Translation gives CASSQPTRGREKNIQYF. The J gene is TRBJ2-4, the V gene TRBV4-1; the D gene is possibly TRBD1 (6 bases). V was cut by 2 bases and J by 4 bases, with 18 bases left in between. Per the germline V gene, CDR1 is MGHRA and CDR2 is YSYEKL. This CDR3 has 17 amino acids.

This clonotype occurred a few times. The chain links TRBV5-6 to TRBJ2-7, with 11 bases identical to TRBD2. Germline V gives CDR1 SGHDT, CDR2 YYEEEE. With 5 bases clipped from V and 8 bases from J, the junction kept 3 bases outside the gene matches. CDR3 size: 12 residues. The CDR3 DNA sequence: TGTGCCAGCAGTGGGACTAGCGGAAAGCAGTACTTC. It codes for CASSGTSGKQYF.

This clonotype turned up a few times. The rearrangement joins TRBV12-3 or TRBV12-4 to TRBJ2-1; D remains unclear. V lost 4 bases and J lost 3, with 10 bases in between. This CDR3 has 14 residues. In DNA, the CDR3 is TGTGCCAGCAGTTCCCCCCCCAACTACAATGAGCAGTTCTTC. Translation: CASSSPPNYNEQFF.

In this sample, this clonotype turned up a few times. The gene calls are TRBV20-1 and TRBJ2-2, with 9 bases matching TRBD2. The germline V gene encodes CDR1 DFQATT and CDR2 SNEGSKA (reference sequence). V lost 5 bases, J lost 4 bases, and 8 bases stayed unmatched. The CDR3 length is 15 residues. The CDR3 DNA reads TGCAGTGCTGGTAGCGGCGGGAGGGGCACCGGGGAGCTGTTTTTT. As protein: CSAGSGGRGTGELFF.

The rearrangement links TRBV7-2 to TRBJ1-5; no clear D. CDR3 length: 16 amino acids. Germline CDR1 is SGHTA and CDR2 is FQGNSA. V lost 1 base to trimming and J lost 5 bases, with 15 bases between them. The CDR3 spells CASSLDPATPYQPQHF. The DNA of the CDR3 is TGTGCCAGCAGCTTAGACCCAGCAACCCCTTATCAGCCCCAGCATTTT.

This clonotype came up many times. V usage is TRBV7-2 and J usage is TRBJ2-1; 7 positions match TRBD2. The CDR3 length is 14 residues. Looked up from germline, CDR1 is SGHTA and CDR2 is FQGNSA. The junction had 6 bases not matched to a gene; V was cut back by 5 bases and J by 5 bases. In DNA form, the CDR3 reads TGTGCCAGCAGCGATACTAGCGCAAACAATGAGCAGTTCTTC. Amino acid sequence: CASSDTSANNEQFF.

This clonotype was observed many times. The rearrangement uses TRBV5-1 and TRBJ2-7; unclear D gene. V was pared by 0 bases and J by 4 bases, with 8 bases between. This CDR3 has 13 residues. Germline V CDR1 and CDR2: SGHRS, YFSETQ. DNA of the CDR3: TGCGCCAGCAGCTTGGAAAGAGAATACGAGCAGTACTTC. Translated: CASSLEREYEQYF.

The chain recombines TRBV6-2 or TRBV6-3 with TRBJ1-1; D call uncertain. This CDR3 is 15 amino acids long. V dropped 5 bases and J dropped 5 bases, with 18 bases sitting between them. Germline V gene sequence: CDR1 MNHEY, CDR2 SVGEGT. CDR3 loop: CASSRHFPEVTEAFF. CDR3 sequence (DNA): TGTGCCAGCAGTAGGCACTTCCCCGAAGTGACTGAAGCTTTCTTT.

At least ten counts were recorded for this clonotype. The genes are TRBV12-3 or TRBV12-4 and TRBJ1-1; D gene uncertain. CDR3 length: 12 residues. V shed 6 bases and J shed 2 bases, with 7 bases lying between them. CDR3 in amino acids: CASSHDNTEAFF. CDR3 sequence (DNA): TGTGCCAGCAGCCACGATAACACTGAAGCTTTCTTT.